This is a list of T cell receptor beta chains from one sample in a study of metastatic and nonmetastatic thyroid tumors. TCRdb reassembled clones from the PCR reads with MiXCR. The sample contains tens of thousands of clones, about 29% of which appear only once. Sequenced material: blood. These receptor sequences come from a male donor with papillary thyroid cancer or a benign thyroid nodule (not recorded which). Some clones in this sample may be carry-over from other donors' samples. Both conserved end residues are part of each CDR3. A D gene is named only where the DNA matches it firmly. Clone size is not always given. Where it is, it says once, few, many or a class for expanded clones.

abundance,j_gene,v_gene,len,d_gene,CDR3aa,CDR3nt
few,TRBJ2-3,TRBV7-2,14,.,CASSVYLRTDTQYF,TGTGCCAGCAGCGTCTATCTACGCACAGATACGCAGTATTTT
once,TRBJ2-7,TRBV20-1,13,.,CSAHWDTTYEQYF,TGCAGTGCTCACTGGGACACAACCTACGAGCAGTACTTC
many,TRBJ1-2,TRBV19,15,TRBD1,CASSIVTGTGPSYTF,TGTGCCAGTAGTATTGTCACCGGGACAGGACCGTCCTACACCTTC
.,TRBJ2-1,TRBV20-1,13,TRBD2,CSGAGPFGGEQFF,TGCAGTGGAGCGGGACCATTCGGCGGTGAGCAGTTCTTC
many,TRBJ1-1,TRBV27,12,TRBD1,CASRTGTVEAFF,TGTGCCAGCAGAACCGGGACAGTTGAAGCTTTCTTT
few,TRBJ2-1,TRBV6-1,16,TRBD2,CASRISLADIGGEQFF,TGTGCCAGCAGAATCTCTCTAGCGGACATTGGGGGTGAGCAGTTCTTC
few,TRBJ2-7,TRBV20-1,14,.,CSASPPGPSYEQYF,TGCAGTGCTAGCCCTCCTGGTCCCTCCTACGAGCAGTACTTC
.,TRBJ2-1,TRBV18,15,.,CASSPPRLASYEQFF,TGTGCCAGCTCACCACCGAGGCTAGCGTCCTATGAGCAGTTCTTC
once,TRBJ2-4,TRBV11-3,18,.,CASSLSSGRILAKNIQYF,TGTGCCAGCAGCTTATCAAGTGGGCGGATACTAGCCAAAAACATTCAGTACTTC
many,TRBJ2-5,TRBV5-4,14,.,CASSSGVEGETQYF,TGTGCCAGCAGCTCGGGGGTGGAGGGAGAGACCCAGTACTTC
many,TRBJ1-2,TRBV3-1,16,TRBD1,CASSQDPDRARYGYTF,TGTGCCAGCAGCCAAGATCCGGACAGGGCGCGCTATGGCTACACCTTC
few,TRBJ2-1,TRBV6-5,15,.,CASSYQEFFGGEQFF,TGTGCCAGCAGTTACCAGGAGTTCTTTGGCGGTGAGCAGTTCTTC
many,TRBJ2-5,TRBV7-6,14,TRBD2,CASSLAGLQETQYF,TGTGCCAGCAGCTTAGCGGGACTACAAGAGACCCAGTACTTC
many,TRBJ2-5,TRBV20-1,14,TRBD2,CSARAGEDRETQYF,TGCAGTGCTCGAGCGGGAGAGGATCGAGAGACCCAGTACTTC
.,TRBJ2-1,TRBV10-3,18,TRBD2,CAISEWGTRGYPSHEQFF,TGTGCCATCAGTGAGTGGGGGACTAGAGGATACCCAAGCCATGAGCAGTTCTTC
many,TRBJ1-6,TRBV6-1,17,.,CASSEAVTVFINSPLHF,TGTGCCAGCAGTGAAGCGGTGACCGTTTTTATAAATTCACCCCTCCACTTT
.,TRBJ2-3,TRBV20-1,18,TRBD2,CSARGEVVAGGGTDTQYF,TGCAGTGCTCGGGGTGAAGTCGTAGCGGGAGGGGGCACAGATACGCAGTATTTT
.,TRBJ2-1,TRBV24-1,14,.,CATSGTSLSDEQFF,TGTGCCACCAGTGGAACCTCGCTAAGCGATGAGCAGTTCTTC
.,TRBJ1-6,TRBV4-1,17,.,CASSQVMARGWGSPLHF,TGCGCCAGCAGCCAAGTAATGGCCAGGGGATGGGGTTCACCCCTCCACTTT
few,TRBJ2-5,TRBV7-2,13,.,CASSLGQRETQYF,TGTGCCAGCAGCTTAGGACAAAGAGAGACCCAGTACTTC
few,TRBJ2-3,TRBV28,16,.,CASSGDPGVHTDTQYF,TGTGCCAGCAGTGGGGACCCGGGGGTCCACACAGATACGCAGTATTTT
once,TRBJ2-5,TRBV5-1,13,.,CASSVTVQETQYF,TGCGCCAGCAGCGTGACAGTACAAGAGACCCAGTACTTC
few,TRBJ2-1,TRBV6-2/TRBV6-3,15,TRBD2,CASSYLAGAYNEQFF,TGTGCCAGCAGTTACTTAGCGGGAGCGTACAATGAGCAGTTCTTC
.,TRBJ1-1,TRBV5-1,13,.,CASRNEMDTEAFF,TGCGCCAGCAGGAATGAGATGGACACTGAAGCTTTCTTT
many,TRBJ1-5,TRBV7-9,14,.,CASSLNGAGQPQHF,TGTGCCAGCAGCTTAAATGGGGCGGGACAGCCCCAGCATTTT
.,TRBJ2-1,TRBV4-3,14,TRBD1,CASSQGQGYNEQFF,TGCGCCAGCAGCCAAGGACAGGGATACAATGAGCAGTTCTTC
few,TRBJ1-3,TRBV19,15,.,CASSTWGASGNTIYF,TGTGCCAGTAGTACCTGGGGAGCCTCTGGAAACACCATATATTTT
medium-sized,TRBJ2-2,TRBV6-1,14,.,CASSEVQDTGELFF,TGTGCCAGCAGTGAAGTACAGGACACCGGGGAGCTGTTTTTT